The text below deals with one T cell receptor beta chain. Its binding antigen is unknown. Per-base qualities were not stored, and no clone one base away is much larger. This specimen belongs to a study of T cell responses to AZD1222 COVID-19 vaccine (TCRdb year 2021). Turning to the overall study: A total of over 230 trial participants underwent TCR sequencing, of whom nearly 210 had received two doses of AZD1222 and about 26 had received two doses of the MenACWY control vaccine. Trial participants were enrolled by age into 18-55, 56-69 and 70-plus year subgroups, with around 150, 28 and 57 TCR-sequenced participants respectively. Overall study results and their limits: The vaccine-associated CD4 TCRs covered the entire spike protein, and the dominant responses fell in regions 160-218 and 743-854. Reportedly, almost half of the unique spike-specific TCRs recognized epitopes lying outside the regions that are mutated in the B.1.351 and B.1.1.7 variants. Only a handful of AZD1222 recipients were SARS-CoV-2 seropositive at baseline, limiting conclusions about previously exposed vaccinees. After two AZD1222 doses, both the breadth and the depth of spike-specific TCRs were significantly higher than at day 0 and than in MenACWY recipients. Because no samples from the day 14 peak response were available, repertoires could be characterized only after the peak T cell response. In the small 56-69-year group, the increase in depth fell short of significance, most likely because of low power. Participants were mostly white British and included more females than males, and it was suggested by the authors that clonal diversity may have been underestimated.

The sample's time point label, in plain terms: about 28 days (+/-7) after the second vaccine dose. AZD1222 recipients given second doses at about 4 weeks or at about 12 weeks were pooled, since spike-specific TCR depth and breadth were not found to differ between the two schedules. The vaccinee samples were drawn from two UK trials, COV001 and COV002, one of which was a single-blind randomized controlled phase 2/3 trial testing AZD1222 (ChAdOx1 nCoV-19) in healthy adults. Trial participant PBMC samples were collected at day 0 and day 28 after the second dose for TCRbeta chain sequencing. The CDR1 and CDR2 encoded by the germline V gene are KGHSH and LQKENI. V lost 0 bases and J lost 7 bases; the stretch between them is 12 bases long. CDR3 length: 14 amino acids, cysteine to phenylalanine. Only the CDR3 region is kept as DNA, spanning 42 bases read in frame from base 1. The CDR3 regions of human TCRbeta chains were analyzed by immunosequencing. The authors' analysis ran thus. Repertoire TCRs were checked for matches against a reference library of SARS-CoV-2-specific TCRs that had been generated using the MIRA antigen-specificity platform. Breadth meant the fraction of unique TCRs that were SARS-CoV-2-associated, whereas depth meant the fraction of total T cells that were SARS-CoV-2-associated. Using the MIRA data, each spike-specific TCR was assigned both to the spike region to which the TCR was reactive and to a CD4 or CD8 class. Log10-transformed breadth and depth values were compared by one-way ANOVA with Sidak's multiple comparisons tests. This is the immuneACCESS table as TCRdb keeps it, with only in-frame sequences that have V and J called. A part of the clones is gone; compared with another copy, unresolved V genes explain less than half, and the rest is unexplained. D and trimming come from the DNA, and the V and J calls and clone size come from that table. For this sample there are 130,000 or so clones; approximately 91% appear just once. The ten largest account for about 1.9% of the sample.

This receptor chain uses TRBV18 and TRBJ1-1; TRBD1 is possibly the D segment (6 matching bases). The input for sequencing was peripheral blood, taken 28 days after the second AZD1222 dose. The clonotype originates from an adult who received the AZD1222 COVID-19 vaccine. The DNA reads as follows: TGTGCCAGCTCACCACCCCGGGGGGCGGTTGAAGCTTTCTTT. Its amino acids are CASSPPRGAVEAFF.